One sample yielded the 31 T cell receptor beta chains listed below, sequenced in a study of T cell changes during pregnancy in multiple sclerosis. Some clones are missing from TCRdb's copy, which holds only in-frame ones; the method was immunoSEQ multiplex PCR. In the table there are approximately 130,000 clones, less than 97% of which are singletons. Sequenced here: peripheral blood, sampled after pregnancy. All receptors come from a female donor with multiple sclerosis, enrolled in a pregnancy study.

The chain uses TRBV2 and TRBJ2-3; D not certain. The germline V gene has CDR1 SNHLY and CDR2 FYNNEI. CDR3 length equals 13 residues. V was cut by 6 bases and J by 2 bases, with 9 bases left in between. The CDR3: CASRAGYTDTQYF. In DNA, the CDR3 is TGTGCCAGCAGGGCAGGATACACAGATACGCAGTATTTT.

This CDR3 reads CASSYGHSYEQYF. CDR3 DNA sequence: TGTGCCAGCAGTTACGGGCACTCCTACGAGCAGTACTTC. The rearrangement links TRBV6-5 to TRBJ2-7; D is ambiguous. This CDR3 comprises 13 residues. From germline, CDR1 is MNHEY and CDR2 SVGAGI. Trimming removed 2 bases from V and 0 bases from J, with 5 bases in between.

This chain connects TRBV7-9 to TRBJ1-1; D is undetermined. Per the germline V gene, CDR1 is SEHNR and CDR2 is FQNEAQ (reference sequence). V was trimmed by 1 base and J by 7 bases, leaving 16 bases between them. The CDR3 runs 15 residues. The CDR3 loop reads CASSLGLMRSGEAFF. DNA of the CDR3: TGTGCCAGCAGCTTAGGGTTGATGAGGTCGGGTGAAGCTTTCTTT.

The V and J genes are TRBV5-6 and TRBJ2-5; perhaps TRBD2 as D (6 bases). V shed 5 bases and J shed 7 bases, with 18 bases lying between them. The CDR3 runs to 14 residues. CDR1 is SGHDT and CDR2 is YYEEEE in the germline V gene. The CDR3 is CASSSTRRVRTQYF. Written as DNA, the CDR3 is TGTGCCAGCAGTTCGACTAGGCGGGTTCGGACCCAGTACTTC.

This rearrangement joins TRBV6-1 to TRBJ1-2; no definite D call. The CDR3 runs 14 residues. Germline CDR1 reads MNHNS; CDR2 reads SASEGT. Trimming took off 0 bases at V and 5 bases at J, with 10 bases between the two ends. In nucleotides, the CDR3 is TGTGCCAGCAGTGAAGCTGGCAGGTGGTATGGCTACACCTTC. Translating gives CASSEAGRWYGYTF.

This rearrangement joins TRBV2 to TRBJ2-3; D is possibly TRBD2 (7 bases). This CDR3 region has 16 residues. The V gene lost 0 bases and the J gene lost 5 bases, with 15 bases spanning the gap. Germline V gives CDR1 SNHLY, CDR2 FYNNEI. Written as DNA, the CDR3 is TGTGCCAGCAGTGAAGCGGGGGCGGGAGCGGGAGATACGCAGTATTTT. This encodes CASSEAGAGAGDTQYF.

This chain links TRBV19 with TRBJ1-4; a possible D gene is TRBD1 (5 bases). V lost 5 bases and J 0 bases, leaving 10 bases between the germline ends. The CDR3 covers 15 residues. CDR1 and CDR2 (germline): LNHDA, SQIVND (reference sequence). The CDR3 coding sequence is TGTGCCAGTAGTTCTTTGACAGCAACTAATGAAAAACTGTTTTTT. Residues: CASSSLTATNEKLFF.

The chain uses TRBV9 and TRBJ2-1; tentative D call: TRBD1 (6 bases). This CDR3 spans 14 amino acids. Trimming stripped 4 bases from V and 4 bases from J, with 12 bases between. The V gene's germline CDR1 is SGDLS and CDR2 YYNGEE. CDR3 in amino acids: CASSPRGQYNEQFF. The CDR3 region has the DNA TGTGCCAGCAGCCCCAGGGGCCAGTACAATGAGCAGTTCTTC.

The rearrangement joins TRBV9 to TRBJ2-2; 9 bases match TRBD1. Trimming removed 3 bases from V and 4 bases from J; junction bases left unmatched: 4. Germline lookup yields CDR1 SGDLS and CDR2 YYNGEE. The CDR3 extends over 15 amino acids. The CDR3 region is CASSDTGGRTGELFF. CDR3 DNA: TGTGCCAGCAGCGACACAGGGGGCCGCACCGGGGAGCTGTTTTTT.

The V call is TRBV7-9, the J call TRBJ1-1; D is uncertain. V was cut by 4 bases and J by 10 bases, with 10 bases left in between. The CDR3 covers 11 residues. From germline, CDR1 is SEHNR and CDR2 FQNEAQ (reference sequence). In DNA form, the CDR3 reads TGTGCCAGCAGCTCGTCTCACAGAGCTTTCTTT. It translates to CASSSSHRAFF.

The chain is built from TRBV20-1 and TRBJ2-7, with D possibly matching TRBD2 (6 bases). The CDR3 covers 11 residues. Germline-derived CDR1 and CDR2 are DFQATT and SNEGSKA (reference sequence). V was shortened by 4 bases and J by 7 bases, with 11 bases between the two germline ends. This chain's CDR3 is CSAKEGVEQYF. The CDR3 DNA follows: TGCAGTGCTAAGGAGGGAGTAGAGCAGTACTTC.

CDR3 amino acids: CASSIMASGNQETQYF. In DNA form, the CDR3 reads TGTGCCAGTAGTATAATGGCTAGCGGTAACCAAGAGACCCAGTACTTC. The rearrangement joins TRBV19 to TRBJ2-5, with 7 nucleotides matching TRBD2. Germline trimming cut 2 bases from V and 0 bases from J; bases unmatched to any gene: 6. This CDR3 is 16 amino acids long. Germline CDR1 reads LNHDA; CDR2 reads SQIVND (reference sequence).

The chain couples TRBV27 to TRBJ1-4, with TRBD1 matching 11 bases. Germline values: CDR1 MNHEY, CDR2 SMNVEV (reference sequence). There are 15 residues in the CDR3. V gave up 2 bases and J gave up 4 bases; unmatched junction bases: 0. The CDR3 DNA is TGTGCCAGCAGTTTAGGGACAGGGGGTAATGAAAAACTGTTTTTT. Amino acid sequence: CASSLGTGGNEKLFF.

Here the CDR3 reads CASSWGQGTEAFF. In DNA, the CDR3 is TGCGCCAGCAGCTGGGGACAGGGCACTGAAGCTTTCTTT. The gene calls are TRBV5-1 and TRBJ1-1, with 9 bases aligning to TRBD1. Per germline, CDR1 SGHRS and CDR2 YFSETQ. The V and J ends lost 3 bases and 4 bases, in that order; junction bases with no gene match: 1. There are 13 residues in the CDR3.

This clone occurred a few times. This rearrangement joins TRBV9 to TRBJ1-1; 7 nucleotides line up with TRBD1. With 0 bases clipped from V and 5 bases from J, the junction kept 10 bases outside the gene matches. The CDR3 extends over 16 amino acids. Germline V gene lookup returns CDR1 SGDLS and CDR2 YYNGEE. The CDR3 DNA sequence: TGTGCCAGCAGCGTAGATCCCCGGGGACAGTGGACTGAAGCTTTCTTT. As protein: CASSVDPRGQWTEAFF.

This clone was recorded once. The J gene is TRBJ1-5, the V gene TRBV2; D possibly corresponds to TRBD1 (5 bases). Germline V CDR1 and CDR2: SNHLY, FYNNEI. This CDR3 region has 16 residues. The V and J ends lost 7 bases and 0 bases respectively, with 16 bases between them. CDR3 sequence reads: CASTWGIPNSNQPQHF. For the CDR3, the DNA is TGTGCCAGCACTTGGGGCATCCCCAATAGCAATCAGCCCCAGCATTTT.

This chain joins TRBV19 and TRBJ2-7, with 8 bases identical to TRBD2. The CDR3 totals 16 residues. Germline CDR1 and CDR2: LNHDA and SQIVND (reference sequence). V was pared by 7 bases and J by 0 bases, with 11 bases of the junction left unmatched. DNA of the CDR3: TGTGCCAGTAATAATGGCCGGGGGGGGAGCTCCTACGAGCAGTACTTC. Amino acids: CASNNGRGGSSYEQYF.

V is TRBV11-1 and J is TRBJ2-3; no clear D. The CDR3 totals 14 residues. Between the trimmed V and J ends, which lost 6 bases and 1 base, there was a span of 11 bases. From germline, CDR1 is SGHAT and CDR2 FQDESV (reference sequence). In DNA form, the CDR3 reads TGTGCCAGCAGTTTTATCCGAGGCACAGATACGCAGTATTTT. Residues: CASSFIRGTDTQYF.

This sequence joins TRBV27 and TRBJ2-7, with D possibly being TRBD2 (6 bases). The CDR3 runs 13 residues. The V and J ends lost 0 bases and 7 bases respectively, with 10 bases between them. CDR1 and CDR2 (germline): MNHEY, SMNVEV (reference sequence). The CDR3 DNA sequence: TGTGCCAGCAGTTTATCCCCGCGGGGAGAGCAGTACTTC. It translates to CASSLSPRGEQYF.

The rearrangement joins TRBV23-1 to TRBJ2-5; perhaps TRBD1 as D (6 bases). TRBV23-1 is reported as an ORF; its role is uncertain. The CDR3 sequence is 13 residues long. Trimming took off 10 bases at V and 2 bases at J, with 14 bases between the two ends. CDR3 protein: CANSYRVQETQYF. In nucleotides, the CDR3 is TGCGCCAACTCTTACAGGGTTCAAGAGACCCAGTACTTC.

The CDR3 loop reads CASSFSGLNTGELFF. For the CDR3, the DNA is TGTGCCAGCAGTTTTAGCGGCTTGAACACCGGGGAGCTGTTTTTT. The chain combines TRBV28 with TRBJ2-2, with D maybe TRBD2 (6 bases). The V gene lost 3 bases and the J gene lost 1 base, with 9 bases spanning the gap. This CDR3 comprises 15 residues. The germline CDR1 and CDR2 sequences are MDHEN and SYDVKM.

The V gene is TRBV5-1, the J gene TRBJ2-1; 11 nucleotides line up with TRBD1. This CDR3 is 16 amino acids long. The germline CDR1 and CDR2 sequences are SGHRS and YFSETQ. After removal of 2 bases from V and 7 bases from J, the junction contained 8 bases not matched to a gene. CDR3 amino acids: CASSFWVGQGGNEQFF. DNA for the CDR3: TGCGCCAGCAGCTTCTGGGTGGGACAGGGGGGGAATGAGCAGTTCTTC.

The chain links TRBV2 to TRBJ2-2; perhaps TRBD1 as D (5 bases). The CDR3 length is 15 residues. V was trimmed by 2 bases and J by 3 bases, leaving 10 bases between them. Germline CDR1 and CDR2: SNHLY and FYNNEI. The CDR3 is CASSELGADTGELFF. The CDR3 DNA follows: TGTGCCAGCAGTGAACTAGGGGCGGACACCGGGGAGCTGTTTTTT. Filled out from reference TRBV2 and TRBJ2-2, the complete variable domain reads EPEVTQTPSHQVTQMGQEVILRCVPISNHLYFYWYRQILGQKVEFLVSFYNNEISEKSEIFDDQFSVERPDGSNFTLKIRSTKLEDSAMYFCASSELGADTGELFFGEGSRLTVL.

The chain recombines TRBV30 with TRBJ2-3, with 11 bases fitting TRBD2. This CDR3 contains 15 residues. The V and J ends lost 0 bases and 6 bases, in that order; junction bases with no gene match: 5. Germline V gene lookup returns CDR1 GTSNPN and CDR2 SVGIG (reference sequence). CDR3 amino acids: CAWSVLAGGRDTQYF. The CDR3 bases are TGTGCCTGGAGTGTCCTAGCGGGAGGACGGGATACGCAGTATTTT. Using reference TRBV30 and TRBJ2-3 for the parts outside the CDR3, the full variable domain is SQTIHQWPATLVQPVGSPLSLECTVEGTSNPNLYWYRQAAGRGLQLLFYSVGIGQISSEVPQNLSASRPQDRQFILSSKKLLLSDSGFYLCAWSVLAGGRDTQYFGPGTRLTVL.

The genes are TRBV18 and TRBJ2-1, with 7 bases fitting TRBD2. This CDR3 has 15 residues. Germline V CDR1 and CDR2: KGHSH, LQKENI. V trimming: 3 bases; J trimming: 1 base; junction bases outside the gene matches: 3. DNA of the CDR3: TGTGCCAGCTCACCTAGCGGGTTATCCTACAATGAGCAGTTCTTC. As protein: CASSPSGLSYNEQFF.

Of note for this clone: The limits of the CDR3 on the DNA are not certain, so only TCRdb's listed CDR3 is given. The chain links TRBV19 to TRBJ2-2; the listed D gene, TRBD2, was not tested against the DNA. The CDR3 totals 15 residues, both ends included. Looked up from germline, CDR1 is LNHDA and CDR2 is SQIVND (reference sequence). The CDR3 protein is CASTSASGYTGELFF.

The rearrangement uses TRBV2 and TRBJ1-2, with D unclear. From germline, CDR1 is SNHLY and CDR2 FYNNEI. Trimming took off 6 bases at V and 7 bases at J, with 9 bases between the two ends. The CDR3 totals 11 residues. CDR3 region: CASSQFRGYTF. In DNA form, the CDR3 reads TGTGCCAGCAGCCAGTTCCGTGGCTACACCTTC.

The chain combines TRBV2 with TRBJ1-5; no reliable D call. This CDR3 contains 13 residues. V lost 4 bases and J 3 bases, leaving 7 bases between the germline ends. The germline V gene encodes CDR1 SNHLY and CDR2 FYNNEI. DNA for the CDR3: TGTGCCAGCAGTGGGGCAGTCAATCAGCCCCAGCATTTT. Protein: CASSGAVNQPQHF.

The genes are TRBV10-3 and TRBJ1-5; the match to TRBD1 covers 7 bases. Looked up from germline, CDR1 is ENHRY and CDR2 is SYGVKD. With 6 bases clipped from V and 3 bases from J, the junction kept 5 bases outside the gene matches. There are 14 residues in the CDR3. The CDR3 bases are TGTGCCATCAGCCCTGGGACAGCCAATCAGCCCCAGCATTTT. The encoded protein is CAISPGTANQPQHF.

The rearrangement joins TRBV5-4 to TRBJ2-2, with 9 bases fitting TRBD1. Germline V gene lookup returns CDR1 SGHNT and CDR2 YYREEE (reference sequence). CDR3 length: 16 amino acids. Trimming cost V 2 bases and J 6 bases; bases outside gene matches: 8. CDR3 DNA sequence: TGTGCCAGCAGCTTACCCGGGACAGGGAGTGCCGGGGAGCTGTTTTTT. Translation gives CASSLPGTGSAGELFF. Together with reference TRBV5-4 and TRBJ2-2, the CDR3 gives the full variable domain: ETGVTQSPTHLIKTRGQQVTLRCSSQSGHNTVSWYQQALGQGPQFIFQYYREEENGRGNFPPRFSGLQFPNYSSELNVNALELDDSALYLCASSLPGTGSAGELFFGEGSRLTVL.

This chain joins TRBV28 and TRBJ1-5, with a tentative D call TRBD1 (6 bases). V was clipped by 8 bases and J by 0 bases, with 26 bases between them. The CDR3 is made up of 19 amino acids. Germline V gives CDR1 MDHEN, CDR2 SYDVKM. Written as DNA, the CDR3 is TGTGCCAGCTCACAGGACCCGGGACACCGGGTGAATAGCAATCAGCCCCAGCATTTT. This encodes CASSQDPGHRVNSNQPQHF.